The 7 T cell receptor beta chains below were found in one sample sequenced in a study of shared clonotypes between healthy human individuals. Repertoires were generated with immunoSEQ multiplex PCR, while TCRdb's copy carries only in-frame clones and drops some. The repertoire holds about 340,000 clones, roughly 80% seen once, with roughly 10% in the top ten. Sequenced: memory CD4+ T cells sorted from blood. Regarding subset: CD45RA-negative fraction. Receptors were obtained from a man aged 25 to 40 in good health.

This chain joins TRBV28 and TRBJ1-2; 7 bases align to TRBD1. The CDR3 consists of 11 residues. Germline V gives CDR1 MDHEN, CDR2 SYDVKM. V gave up 8 bases and J gave up 8 bases; unmatched junction bases: 5. CDR3 sequence: CASGQVVGYTF. The CDR3 DNA reads as TGTGCCAGCGGACAGGTGGTCGGCTACACCTTC.

The rearrangement uses TRBV5-1 and TRBJ2-7, with TRBD2 as a possible D gene (6 bases). CDR1 is SGHRS, CDR2 YFSETQ, per germline. CDR3 length: 14 residues. Trimming removed 4 bases at V and 3 bases at J, with 14 bases between. CDR3 bases: TGCGCCAGCAGCCCCAGTGTGACTAGCTACGAGCAGTACTTC. Translating it yields CASSPSVTSYEQYF.

The gene calls are TRBV28 and TRBJ1-2; maybe TRBD1 (5 bases). The CDR3 runs 13 residues. V lost 6 bases to trimming and J lost 6 bases, with 14 bases between them. The germline V gene encodes CDR1 MDHEN and CDR2 SYDVKM. The CDR3 nucleotides read TGTGCCAGCAGCTTGCGGGGGGTGAATGGCTACACCTTC. Its translation is CASSLRGVNGYTF.

This chain connects TRBV4-2 to TRBJ2-1, with 8 bases that match TRBD1. J gave up 8 bases and V 0 bases, and 3 bases lay outside the gene matches. This CDR3 region has 14 residues. Germline lookup yields CDR1 LGHNA and CDR2 YNFKEQ. Here the CDR3 reads CASSQDHRGDEQFF. The CDR3, as DNA: TGTGCCAGCAGCCAAGACCACAGGGGGGATGAGCAGTTCTTC.

The chain uses TRBV11-2 and TRBJ1-3; 8 positions agree with TRBD1. The CDR3 length is 15 residues. With 8 bases clipped from V and 0 bases from J, the junction kept 6 bases outside the gene matches. Germline lookup yields CDR1 SGHAT and CDR2 FQNNGV. For the CDR3, the DNA is TGTGCCAGCCGAAACAGGGGGAGCTCTGGAAACACCATATATTTT. It yields the protein CASRNRGSSGNTIYF. The variable domain in full, with the rest retrieved from reference TRBV11-2 and TRBJ1-3, is EAGVAQSPRYKIIEKRQSVAFWCNPISGHATLYWYQQILGQGPKLLIQFQNNGVVDDSQLPKDRFSAERLKGVDSTLKIQPAKLEDSAVYLCASRNRGSSGNTIYFGEGSWLTVV.

The chain combines TRBV14 with TRBJ2-6, with D hard to call. This CDR3 has 13 residues. Germline V gene sequence: CDR1 SGHDN, CDR2 FVKESK. Deletions cut 4 bases from V and 2 bases from J, with 3 bases between. The CDR3 nucleotides are TGTGCCAGCAGCCTACCTGGGGCCAACGTCCTGACTTTC. Encoded protein: CASSLPGANVLTF.

V and J are TRBV10-3 and TRBJ2-1; a weak D match, TRBD2 (6 bases). The length of the CDR3 is 12 residues. The germline V gene has CDR1 ENHRY and CDR2 SYGVKD. V lost 4 bases to trimming and J lost 9 bases, with 10 bases between them. DNA for the CDR3: TGTGCCATCAGTGCCGGGGGAGGTGAGCAGTTCTTC. Its protein product is CAISAGGGEQFF.